These 9 T cell receptor beta chains were all obtained from the same sample, sequenced in a study of cytomegalovirus exposure and HLA in healthy donors. The PCR made use of 60 Vbeta and 13 Jbeta primers. Data came from immunoSEQ multiplex PCR; TCRdb stores just in-frame clones and leaves some out. The repertoire holds 100,000 or so clones, with 84% as singletons. What was sequenced was PBMCs. The receptors here all came from a woman aged 18-29 years in good health and CMV-seronegative.

The chain employs TRBV7-9 and TRBJ1-2; 10 positions match TRBD1. This CDR3 has 14 residues. The V and J ends lost 4 bases and 7 bases, in that order; junction bases with no gene match: 6. In germline, CDR1 is SEHNR, CDR2 FQNEAQ (reference sequence). CDR3 loop: CASSSRTGGIGYTF. The CDR3 DNA follows: TGTGCCAGCAGCTCCCGGACAGGGGGAATTGGCTACACCTTC.

The chain joins TRBV6-1 to TRBJ2-5; a possible D gene is TRBD1 (6 bases). The J call may be faulty, since TRBJ2-7 better matches the DNA end. There are 16 residues in the CDR3. Germline-derived CDR1 and CDR2 are MNHNS and SASEGT. The CDR3 is CASSEGTDEFSYEQYF. The CDR3 DNA reads as TGTGCCAGCAGTGAAGGGACAGACGAATTCTCCTACGAGCAGTACTTC.

V usage is TRBV28 and J usage is TRBJ2-1; tentatively, D is TRBD2 (6 bases). The V end lost 2 bases, the J end lost 3 bases, and 11 bases lay between the germline ends. CDR1 and CDR2 from the germline V gene are MDHEN and SYDVKM. There are 15 residues in the CDR3. The CDR3 nucleotides read TGTGCCAGCAGTTTAAGACGGAGGGGCTACAATGAGCAGTTCTTC. Its protein product is CASSLRRRGYNEQFF.

This chain uses TRBV6-5 with TRBJ2-5; the D gene is possibly TRBD1 (5 bases). Judging by the DNA end, TRBJ2-7 fits better; the J call may be wrong. The germline V gene encodes CDR1 MNHEY and CDR2 SVGAGI. The CDR3 has 11 residues. The CDR3 nucleotides are TGTGCCAGCCACACAGGAAACGAGCAGTACTTC. Residues: CASHTGNEQYF.

The chain has TRBV5-8 and TRBJ1-3; 8 nucleotides line up with TRBD1. The CDR3 is made up of 15 amino acids. CDR1 and CDR2 (germline): SGHTS, YDEGEE. J gave up 2 bases and V 3 bases, and 4 bases lay outside the gene matches. The CDR3 bases are TGTGCCAGCAGCTCCAGGGGGCAAGCTGGAAACACCATATATTTT. It codes for CASSSRGQAGNTIYF.

Details on this clone: Mismatch with germline at one junction end may stem from a read error. V is TRBV7-9 and J is TRBJ2-3; 7 bases fit TRBD2. CDR1 is SEHNR and CDR2 is FQNEAQ in the germline V gene (reference sequence). CDR3 length: 16 amino acids. The CDR3 region is CSSTRHEREPADTQYF. CDR3 DNA: TGTTCCAGCACCCGCCATGAGCGGGAACCGGCAGATACGCAGTATTTT.

This sequence joins TRBV7-9 and TRBJ1-3; D is undetermined. Germline CDR1 reads SEHNR; CDR2 reads FQNEAQ (reference sequence). This CDR3 is built from 14 residues. The V end was cut by 6 bases, the J end by 0 bases, with 9 bases between. CDR3 loop: CASRRDISGNTIYF. CDR3 nucleotides: TGTGCCAGCAGACGAGACATCTCTGGAAACACCATATATTTT.

V is TRBV4-3 and J is TRBJ1-4, with D uncertain. CDR3 length: 13 residues. Per germline, CDR1 LGHNA and CDR2 YSLEER. V was pared by 0 bases and J by 10 bases, with 9 bases between. The CDR3 DNA sequence: TGCGCCAGCAGCCAAGATGCGGGGAGAAAACTGTTTTTT. This gives the protein CASSQDAGRKLFF.

The V and J genes are TRBV30 and TRBJ2-7, with TRBD1 matching over 11 bases. The CDR3 is 15 amino acids. The V gene's germline CDR1 is GTSNPN and CDR2 SVGIG (reference sequence). Trimming took 0 bases from V and 2 from J; bases not matched to a gene: 3. The CDR3 nucleotides are TGTGCCTGGAGTGTAGGGACAGGGGGGCCCTACGAGCAGTACTTC. It specifies CAWSVGTGGPYEQYF.